A selection of T cell receptor beta chains follows, all from one sample in a study of blood T cells in healthy people across ages. TCRdb analysed the 5' RACE reads with MiXCR anew, one entry per CDR3 protein. The sample contains about 770,000 distinct CDR3 sequences, 44% of which appear only once. The sample comprised blood. These receptors originate from a man aged 55 to 70 in good health. Each CDR3 is given with its conserved first and last residue. The D gene is left open where the match is weak. Part of the rows lack a size; the others show once, few, many or a class for expanded clones.

cdr3_nt	cdr3_aa	clone_size	d_call	v_call	j_call
TGCGCCAGCAGCCAAGATGAATTGGGTTTAGGGGGCTACACCTTC	CASSQDELGLGGYTF	NA	NA	TRBV4-1	TRBJ1-2
TGCGCCAGCAGCCCAAATCAGGGGGCGCTTTACAATGAGCAGTTCTTC	CASSPNQGALYNEQFF	NA	TRBD1	TRBV4-3	TRBJ2-1
TGTGCCAGCAGAGGGCCCCCTGGGCAGTTCTTC	CASRGPPGQFF	few	NA	TRBV12-3/TRBV12-4	TRBJ2-1
TGTGCCAGCAGTGAATTGCCAGGGAATGGCTACACCTTC	CASSELPGNGYTF	once	NA	TRBV6-1	TRBJ1-2
TGTGCCAGCAGCATCCGACAGGGGGGTTTTCATGAGCAGTTCTTC	CASSIRQGGFHEQFF	few	TRBD1	TRBV7-2	TRBJ2-1
TGTGCCAGTAGTCTTACCTCGACAGCGCAAGAGACCCAGTACTTC	CASSLTSTAQETQYF	NA	NA	TRBV19	TRBJ2-5
TGTGCCACCGCGGACAGGGATAACTATGGCTACACCTTC	CATADRDNYGYTF	once	TRBD1	TRBV10-3	TRBJ1-2
TGTGCCAGCAGCTTAGAACGAGGGGATCCCTACGAGCAGTACTTC	CASSLERGDPYEQYF	NA	NA	TRBV7-2	TRBJ2-7
TGTGCCAGCAGTTTTACGGGGCGGCGGGAGGAGCAGTTCTTC	CASSFTGRREEQFF	NA	TRBD2	TRBV6-2/TRBV6-3	TRBJ2-1
TGTGCCAGCAGGGTTGGGCTCTCCTATAATTCACCCCTCCACTTT	CASRVGLSYNSPLHF	NA	NA	TRBV25-1	TRBJ1-6
TGTGCCAGCAGCCGCACAGGGTTGGAGGCTTACGAGCAGTACTTC	CASSRTGLEAYEQYF	NA	NA	TRBV7-2	TRBJ2-7
TGTGCCAGCAGGGAGGATTCGTACACTGAAGCTTTCTTT	CASREDSYTEAFF	NA	NA	TRBV2	TRBJ1-1
TGTGCCAGCAGCGCCTCTCCGGTTTACGAGCAGTACTTC	CASSASPVYEQYF	few	NA	TRBV9	TRBJ2-7
TGTGCCAGCCTACGGGCCGCCAGCGGGCAACTGTTTTTT	CASLRAASGQLFF	NA	NA	TRBV5-6	TRBJ1-4
TGTGCCAGCAGTTACTGGCGGGGAGCCACAGATACGCAGTATTTT	CASSYWRGATDTQYF	NA	NA	TRBV6-5	TRBJ2-3
TGTGCCAGCACGGACAGCATGAACACTGAAGCTTTCTTT	CASTDSMNTEAFF	many	NA	TRBV6-5	TRBJ1-1
TGTGCCAGCAGTTACTCGACTAGCGGGGGGGCCTGGAATGAGCAGTTCTTC	CASSYSTSGGAWNEQFF	few	TRBD2	TRBV6-6	TRBJ2-1
TGCGCCAGCAGCCAGGACAGGGGCCTTTTCTATGGCTACACCTTC	CASSQDRGLFYGYTF	NA	TRBD1	TRBV5-1	TRBJ1-2
TGTGCCATCGGGACAGCTAGCTCCTCCGAGCAGTACTTC	CAIGTASSSEQYF	few	TRBD1	TRBV10-3	TRBJ2-7
TGCAGTGCTCCCCCATGGGCCGGGACAAGGAGAAACATTCAGTACTTC	CSAPPWAGTRRNIQYF	NA	NA	TRBV20-1	TRBJ2-4
TGTGCCATCAGTGTGACGGCGAGGGAGACCCAGTACTTC	CAISVTARETQYF	NA	NA	TRBV10-3	TRBJ2-5
TGCAGCGTTGGACTTTCGACTGAAGCTTTCTTT	CSVGLSTEAFF	few	NA	TRBV29-1	TRBJ1-1
TGTGCCAGCCGTTCCGGCGGGGGAGGTAATGAGCAGTTCTTC	CASRSGGGGNEQFF	many	TRBD2	TRBV6-2/TRBV6-3	TRBJ2-1
TGCGCCAGCAGCCAAGAGACGGGACGGGGGATCTATGGCTACACCTTC	CASSQETGRGIYGYTF	NA	NA	TRBV4-3	TRBJ1-2
TGTGCCAGCAGCTTAGCAGGGACAGGAGGATACTATGGCTACACCTTC	CASSLAGTGGYYGYTF	few	TRBD1	TRBV5-1	TRBJ1-2
TGCAGTGCTAGAGAACCTCTTGGGACAGACAGCGGCTACACCTTC	CSAREPLGTDSGYTF	NA	TRBD1	TRBV20-1	TRBJ1-2
TGTGCCAGCGGCAGACTGGGATTCGATACGCAGTATTTT	CASGRLGFDTQYF	once	NA	TRBV27	TRBJ2-3
TGCAGTGCCCGCCCCCACTCTATTGGCGCCTCGAAGACCCAGTACTTC	CSARPHSIGASKTQYF	NA	NA	TRBV20-1	TRBJ2-5
TGCGCCAGCAGCTCAGGACAGTCGACCAATGAGCAGTTCTTC	CASSSGQSTNEQFF	NA	NA	TRBV5-1	TRBJ2-1
TGTGCCACCGATGACAGGGCAATGCGCAATCAGCCCCAGCATTTT	CATDDRAMRNQPQHF	NA	TRBD1	TRBV15	TRBJ1-5
TGCAGTGCTATAAGTACGGACAGGGTGAGAAATGGCTACACCTTC	CSAISTDRVRNGYTF	NA	TRBD1	TRBV20-1	TRBJ1-2
TGCAGTGCTTCCCAGAGCTCCTACGAGCAGTACTTC	CSASQSSYEQYF	NA	NA	TRBV20-1	TRBJ2-7
TGTGCCAGCAGCTCGGACCTTTACCCTGGGGCCAACGTCCTGACTTTC	CASSSDLYPGANVLTF	NA	NA	TRBV11-3	TRBJ2-6
TGTGCCAGCTCGGAAATAGGGGTCCGGGAGACCCAGTACTTC	CASSEIGVRETQYF	few	NA	TRBV28	TRBJ2-5
TGTGCCATCCGGGGACAGGGGGATAAGGAAAAACTGTTTTTT	CAIRGQGDKEKLFF	NA	TRBD1	TRBV10-3	TRBJ1-4
TGCAGCGTTGATCCGACACCTAGGGCCTATGGCTACACCTTC	CSVDPTPRAYGYTF	few	NA	TRBV29-1	TRBJ1-2